This T cell receptor beta chain was found in a study of OX40 agonist ivuxolimab in advanced cancers. Deletions cut 8 bases from V and 0 bases from J, with 20 bases between. The CDR3 is made up of 17 amino acids. Looked up from germline, CDR1 is SEHNR and CDR2 is FQNEAQ (reference sequence). The assay was immunoSEQ multiplex PCR, and TCRdb's table has in-frame clones only and misses some. The data contain about 10,000 clones, approximately 57% of them seen just once; the ten biggest clones take up roughly 50%. The chain has TRBV7-9 and TRBJ1-3; D is possibly TRBD1 (5 bases). The source material was CD4+ or CD8+ T cells sorted from blood, sampled in a trial of the OX40 agonist ivuxolimab. The receptor comes from an adult with an advanced solid tumor such as melanoma, head and neck, liver or kidney cancer. The CDR3 region has the DNA TGTGCCAGCGTAGGACATCAGCAAATATACTCTGGAAACACCATATATTTT. It yields the protein CASVGHQQIYSGNTIYF.